The next 28 T cell receptor beta chains were all read from a single sample in a study of cytomegalovirus exposure and HLA in healthy donors. This PCR relied on a set of 60 Vbeta primers and 13 Jbeta primers. Here immunoSEQ multiplex PCR was the method, and the copy in TCRdb shows in-frame clones only, minus some. Counted here are roughly 200,000 clones, about 77% occurring once; the ten biggest clones make up approximately 3%. Source material: PBMCs. The receptor set was obtained from a woman under 40 in good health and CMV-seronegative.

CDR3 nucleotides: TGTGCCAGCTCACAGACCGGGAATAGCAATCAGCCCCAGCATTTT. Translating gives CASSQTGNSNQPQHF. The gene calls are TRBV18 and TRBJ1-5; D is undetermined. Germline V lookup: CDR1 KGHSH, CDR2 LQKENI. V gave up 4 bases and J gave up 0 bases, with 10 bases separating them. This CDR3 contains 15 residues.

V gene TRBV4-2 combines with J gene TRBJ1-2, with 7 nucleotides matching TRBD1. Trimming removed 4 bases from V and 5 bases from J; junction bases left unmatched: 13. CDR1 and CDR2 (germline): LGHNA, YNFKEQ. The CDR3 runs to 16 residues. For the CDR3, the DNA is TGTGCCAGCAGCCTCCCCCAATGGGGACAGACTTATGGCTACACCTTC. This gives the protein CASSLPQWGQTYGYTF.

V is TRBV19 and J is TRBJ1-5, with TRBD1 matching 11 bases. This CDR3 is built from 16 residues. Germline CDR1 LNHDA, CDR2 SQIVND (reference sequence). V was clipped by 4 bases and J by 5 bases; unmatched bases: 7. Written as DNA, the CDR3 is TGTGCCAGTAGTAACCCGGGACAGGGGGGAGATCAGCCCCAGCATTTT. Its translation is CASSNPGQGGDQPQHF.

V usage is TRBV5-8 and J usage is TRBJ2-5, with 7 bases identical to TRBD1. The CDR3 contains 13 residues. The V gene's germline CDR1 is SGHTS and CDR2 YDEGEE. The J segment lost 3 bases and the V segment lost 6 bases, leaving 5 bases of the junction unmatched. The CDR3 loop is CASNPGTEETQYF. CDR3 DNA: TGTGCCAGCAACCCCGGGACAGAAGAGACCCAGTACTTC.

The rearrangement joins TRBV5-1 to TRBJ2-7; D may be TRBD2 (5 bases). V gave up 0 bases and J gave up 7 bases, with 11 bases separating them. This CDR3 is built from 13 residues. CDR1 is SGHRS, CDR2 YFSETQ, per germline. The CDR3 spells CASSLARGLEQYF. The DNA of the CDR3 is TGCGCCAGCAGCTTGGCCCGGGGTCTAGAGCAGTACTTC.

The chain employs TRBV5-4 and TRBJ1-2; TRBD1 is a possible D gene (5 bases). Germline loops: CDR1 SGHNT, CDR2 YYREEE (reference sequence). The V gene lost 5 bases and the J gene lost 4 bases, with 9 bases spanning the gap. CDR3 length equals 12 residues. This CDR3 is CASRGATYGYTF. CDR3 sequence (DNA): TGTGCCAGCAGAGGGGCTACCTATGGCTACACCTTC.

V is TRBV27 and J is TRBJ2-3; TRBD2 matches 9 bases. V shed 7 bases and J 5 bases; nucleotides not matched to a gene: 4. Germline values: CDR1 MNHEY, CDR2 SMNVEV (reference sequence). This CDR3 has 13 residues. The CDR3 DNA is TGTGCCAGCATGTATAGCGGGGGAGATACGCAGTATTTT. Its protein product is CASMYSGGDTQYF.

This clone was detected a few times. This sample also contains other DNA sequences that code for the same CDR3. This chain joins TRBV5-1 and TRBJ1-1; D possibly corresponds to TRBD1 (6 bases). V was cut by 0 bases and J by 1 base, with 7 bases left in between. Germline loops: CDR1 SGHRS, CDR2 YFSETQ. The CDR3 is 14 residues long. The CDR3 sequence is CASSLVQGNTEAFF. The CDR3 bases are TGCGCCAGCAGCTTGGTACAGGGGAACACTGAAGCTTTCTTT.

The chain links TRBV29-1 to TRBJ2-3, with 7 bases matching TRBD1. Trimming took 7 bases from V and 0 from J; bases not matched to a gene: 10. The CDR3 sequence is 15 residues long. CDR1 is SQVTM, CDR2 ANQGSEA, per germline. CDR3 coding DNA: TGCAGCGGCCCGGGACAGAACCCTAGCACAGATACGCAGTATTTT. Encoded protein: CSGPGQNPSTDTQYF.

V is TRBV9 and J is TRBJ1-1, with D possibly being TRBD1 (5 bases). V dropped 0 bases and J dropped 5 bases, with 11 bases sitting between them. Germline assignment: CDR1 SGDLS and CDR2 YYNGEE. The CDR3 contains 14 residues. This CDR3 reads CASSVDSRGTEAFF. The CDR3 DNA sequence: TGTGCCAGCAGCGTAGACTCTAGGGGAACTGAAGCTTTCTTT.

DNA for the CDR3: TGCGCCAGCAGCTTGGGAAGACAGGGGGGTGGTGAAGCTTTCTTT. Residues: CASSLGRQGGGEAFF. V is TRBV5-1 and J is TRBJ1-1, with 9 bases matching TRBD1. J was trimmed by 7 bases and V by 0 bases; bases with no gene match: 7. The CDR3 runs 15 residues. Germline V gene lookup returns CDR1 SGHRS and CDR2 YFSETQ.

This chain joins TRBV5-1 and TRBJ2-7; D is perhaps TRBD1 (6 bases). Germline V gene sequence: CDR1 SGHRS, CDR2 YFSETQ. The CDR3 totals 13 residues. Trimming took 2 bases from V and 3 from J, leaving 9 bases between them. This CDR3 is CASSLRGNYEQYF. CDR3 in DNA: TGCGCCAGCAGCTTAAGGGGGAACTACGAGCAGTACTTC.

This clone occurred a few times. The chain recombines TRBV15 with TRBJ1-2; 7 bases agree with TRBD1. Germline lookup yields CDR1 LNHNV and CDR2 YYDKDF (reference sequence). J was trimmed by 3 bases and V by 5 bases; bases with no gene match: 6. This CDR3 is 14 amino acids long. The chain's CDR3 is CATSDRVSDYGYTF. DNA for the CDR3: TGTGCCACCAGCGACAGGGTCAGCGACTATGGCTACACCTTC. The full variable domain, in which reference TRBV15 and TRBJ1-2 provide the parts outside the CDR3, is DAMVIQNPRYQVTQFGKPVTLSCSQTLNHNVMYWYQQKSSQAPKLLFHYYDKDFNNEADTPDNFQSRRPNTSFCFLDIRSPGLGDTAMYLCATSDRVSDYGYTFGSGTRLTVV.

This sequence joins TRBV11-2 and TRBJ1-2; tentative D call: TRBD1 (6 bases). This CDR3 has 15 residues. CDR1 and CDR2 from the germline V gene are SGHAT and FQNNGV. The V and J ends lost 4 bases and 3 bases respectively, with 15 bases between them. The CDR3 here is CASSSRTVAYYGYTF. The DNA for the CDR3 is TGTGCCAGCAGCTCCCGGACAGTGGCTTACTATGGCTACACCTTC.

The gene calls are TRBV10-3 and TRBJ1-1; unclear D gene. CDR1 is ENHRY, CDR2 SYGVKD, per germline. V was pared by 4 bases and J by 0 bases, with 9 bases between. This CDR3 region has 14 residues. DNA for the CDR3: TGTGCCATCAGTGCATTCAGAATGAACACTGAAGCTTTCTTT. It encodes CAISAFRMNTEAFF.

This clone was recorded a few times. This sequence joins TRBV4-1 and TRBJ1-5; D gene unclear. The CDR3 covers 16 residues. Looked up from germline, CDR1 is MGHRA and CDR2 is YSYEKL. The V end lost 4 bases, the J end lost 2 bases, and 15 bases lay between the germline ends. The CDR3 loop is CASSLERVIGNQPQHF. The CDR3 DNA follows: TGCGCCAGCAGCCTCGAGCGCGTTATCGGCAATCAGCCCCAGCATTTT.

The CDR3 DNA follows: TGTGCCAGCTCAGTGACTAGCGGGCAAGAGACCCAGTACTTC. It translates to CASSVTSGQETQYF. This sequence joins TRBV18 and TRBJ2-5; 10 positions match TRBD2. The CDR3 runs to 14 residues. Germline V gene sequence: CDR1 KGHSH, CDR2 LQKENI. V was clipped by 5 bases and J by 2 bases; unmatched bases: 2. Variable domain in full (rest from reference TRBV18 and TRBJ2-5): NAGVMQNPRHLVRRRGQEARLRCSPMKGHSHVYWYRQLPEEGLKFMVYLQKENIIDESGMPKERFSAEFPKEGPSILRIQQVVRGDSAAYFCASSVTSGQETQYFGPGTRLLVL.

The rearrangement joins TRBV29-1 to TRBJ2-3; the D gene is possibly TRBD2 (5 bases). CDR3 size: 12 residues. Germline-derived CDR1 and CDR2 are SQVTM and ANQGSEA. Trimming shortened V by 6 bases and J by 3 bases, and 10 bases separated the two germline ends. The CDR3 sequence: CSVPPGTDTQYF. In DNA, the CDR3 is TGCAGCGTACCACCGGGGACAGATACGCAGTATTTT.

The chain combines TRBV11-2 with TRBJ1-2, with D unresolved. In germline, CDR1 is SGHAT, CDR2 FQNNGV. The CDR3 sequence is 14 residues long. Trimming cost V 2 bases and J 6 bases, with 13 bases left between them. The DNA of the CDR3 is TGTGCCAGCAGCTTAATCTCACAGTCCCATGGCTACACCTTC. This codes for CASSLISQSHGYTF.

This clone was recorded only once. Here the CDR3 reads CASSLAPLDEQYF. CDR3 DNA: TGCGCCAGCAGCTTGGCCCCCCTCGACGAGCAGTACTTC. The V and J genes are TRBV5-1 and TRBJ2-7; unclear D gene. The V and J ends lost 0 bases and 5 bases respectively, with 9 bases between them. CDR3 length equals 13 residues. Germline V gene sequence: CDR1 SGHRS, CDR2 YFSETQ.

This rearrangement joins TRBV27 to TRBJ2-1; TRBD1 might be the D (6 bases). Germline CDR1 and CDR2: MNHEY and SMNVEV (reference sequence). There are 15 residues in the CDR3. With 1 base removed from V and 3 bases from J, the gap between germline ends came to 10 bases. CDR3 in DNA: TGTGCCAGCAGTTTATTAGGGGGAAGCTACAATGAGCAGTTCTTC. Its translation: CASSLLGGSYNEQFF.

In its sample, this clone was seen a few times. The genes are TRBV5-1 and TRBJ2-5; D is undetermined. The DNA end is more similar to TRBJ2-7, so the J call may be wrong. CDR1 SGHRS and CDR2 YFSETQ come from the germline V gene. The CDR3 is 14 amino acids. CDR3: CASSLTTETYEQYF. The CDR3 DNA is TGCGCCAGCAGCTTGACCACAGAAACCTACGAGCAGTACTTC.

The chain joins TRBV5-1 to TRBJ2-7; the D gene is possibly TRBD2 (5 bases). This CDR3 spans 15 amino acids. Per germline, CDR1 SGHRS and CDR2 YFSETQ. Trimming took off 2 bases at V and 0 bases at J, with 12 bases between the two ends. DNA of the CDR3: TGCGCCAGCAGCTTCGGACTTACTTCCTCCTACGAGCAGTACTTC. Translated: CASSFGLTSSYEQYF.

The chain employs TRBV9 and TRBJ2-7; 10 bases are a match to TRBD1. This CDR3 contains 14 residues. Germline trimming cut 2 bases from V and 9 bases from J; bases unmatched to any gene: 8. The V gene's germline CDR1 is SGDLS and CDR2 YYNGEE. The CDR3 loop reads CASSVGTGDFGQYF. The DNA for the CDR3 is TGTGCCAGCAGCGTCGGGACAGGGGATTTTGGGCAGTACTTC. Full variable domain (outside the CDR3, taken from reference TRBV9 and TRBJ2-7): DSGVTQTPKHLITATGQRVTLRCSPRSGDLSVYWYQQSLDQGLQFLIQYYNGEERAKGNILERFSAQQFPDLHSELNLSSLELGDSALYFCASSVGTGDFGQYFGPGTRLTVT.

In the case of this clone: Its ends do not fully match the called genes, so a read error is possible. Other DNA sequences in this specimen translate into the identical CDR3. The V call is TRBV27, the J call TRBJ1-1; a weak D match, TRBD1 (6 bases). The CDR3 is 14 amino acids. Germline CDR1 and CDR2: MNHEY and SMNVEV (reference sequence). The DNA of the CDR3 is TGTGCCAGCCAAACGGGGGGCTTCAACACTGAAGCCTTCTTT. Translated, it gives CASQTGGFNTEAFF.

J is TRBJ1-1 and V is TRBV29-1; D not resolved. The ends were cut back, 3 bases at V and 1 base at J, with 9 bases in the middle. The CDR3 consists of 13 residues. Germline loops: CDR1 SQVTM, CDR2 ANQGSEA. CDR3 sequence: CSVDYPGNTEAFF. CDR3 DNA sequence: TGCAGCGTTGATTATCCAGGGAACACTGAAGCTTTCTTT.

The chain couples TRBV5-6 to TRBJ2-1; TRBD2 is a possible D gene (5 bases). From germline, CDR1 is SGHDT and CDR2 YYEEEE. V dropped 7 bases and J dropped 8 bases, with 19 bases sitting between them. The CDR3 consists of 14 residues. CDR3: CASGKAATVYEQFF. The CDR3 DNA sequence: TGTGCCAGCGGGAAAGCGGCCACGGTTTATGAGCAGTTCTTC.

This clone was picked up a small number of times. The rearrangement joins TRBV5-5 to TRBJ1-1; TRBD1 is a possible D gene (6 bases). There are 14 residues in the CDR3. Trimming pared 0 bases from V and 1 base from J, leaving 7 bases between. Germline lookup yields CDR1 SGHKS and CDR2 YYEKEE (reference sequence). The CDR3 DNA reads TGTGCCAGCAGCTTGGGGGGACAGAACACTGAAGCTTTCTTT. Encoded protein: CASSLGGQNTEAFF.